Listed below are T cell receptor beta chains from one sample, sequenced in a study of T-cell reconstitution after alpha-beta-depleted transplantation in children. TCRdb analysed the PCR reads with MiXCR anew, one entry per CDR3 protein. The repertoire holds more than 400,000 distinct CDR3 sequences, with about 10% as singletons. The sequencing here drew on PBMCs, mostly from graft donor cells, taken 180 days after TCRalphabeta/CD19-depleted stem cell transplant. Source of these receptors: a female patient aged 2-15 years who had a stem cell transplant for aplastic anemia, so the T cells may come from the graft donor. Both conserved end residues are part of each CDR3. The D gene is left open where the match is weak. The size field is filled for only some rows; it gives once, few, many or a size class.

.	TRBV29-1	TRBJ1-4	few	CSGGYNEKLFF	TGCAGCGGGGGGTATAATGAAAAACTGTTTTTT
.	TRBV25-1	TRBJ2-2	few	CASSERTLSNTGELFF	TGTGCCAGCAGTGAAAGAACGCTATCGAACACCGGGGAGCTGTTTTTT
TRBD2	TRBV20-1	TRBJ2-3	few	CSARGGEGQRDTQYF	TGCAGTGCCCGGGGGGGGGAGGGCCAAAGAGATACGCAGTATTTT
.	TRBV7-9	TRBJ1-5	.	CASRKGGLDQPQHF	TGTGCCAGCAGAAAAGGGGGTTTGGATCAGCCCCAGCATTTT
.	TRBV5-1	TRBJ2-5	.	CASSPPHGLDQETQYF	TGCGCCAGCAGCCCTCCTCACGGATTGGACCAAGAGACCCAGTACTTC
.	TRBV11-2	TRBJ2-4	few	CASSSMDSKNIQYF	TGTGCCAGCAGCTCAATGGACAGCAAAAACATTCAGTACTTC
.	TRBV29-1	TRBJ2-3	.	CSVADSPSTDTQYF	TGCAGCGTTGCGGACAGTCCTAGCACAGATACGCAGTATTTT
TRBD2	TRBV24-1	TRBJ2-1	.	CATSAPGTSRNEQFF	TGTGCCACCAGTGCACCCGGGACTAGTAGGAATGAGCAGTTCTTC
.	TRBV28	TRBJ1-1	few	CASSFFTRVGDTEAFF	TGTGCCAGCAGTTTCTTCACCAGGGTCGGAGACACTGAAGCTTTCTTT
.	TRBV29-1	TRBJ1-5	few	CSGRPDVINQPQHF	TGCAGCGGCCGCCCGGACGTTATCAATCAGCCCCAGCATTTT
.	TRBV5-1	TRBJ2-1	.	CASMVWYSYNEQFF	TGCGCCAGCATGGTGTGGTACTCCTACAATGAGCAGTTCTTC
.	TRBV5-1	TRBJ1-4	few	CASSPEAGAEKLFF	TGCGCCAGCAGCCCGGAGGCGGGAGCTGAAAAACTGTTTTTT
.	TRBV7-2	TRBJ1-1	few	CASSLSMTRVTEAFF	TGTGCCAGCAGCTTAAGTATGACCAGGGTCACTGAAGCTTTCTTT
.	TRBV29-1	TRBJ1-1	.	CSVRRGGRNTEAFF	TGCAGCGTCCGCAGGGGAGGAAGGAACACTGAAGCTTTCTTT
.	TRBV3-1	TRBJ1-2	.	CASSQVRGFGGYTF	TGTGCCAGCAGCCAAGTAAGGGGGTTCGGTGGCTACACCTTC
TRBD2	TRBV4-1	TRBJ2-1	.	CASSPGLAGPSSYNDQFF	TGCGCCAGCAGCCCAGGACTAGCGGGCCCCAGCTCCTACAATGACCAGTTCTTC
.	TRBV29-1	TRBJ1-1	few	CSVKRDNILWMNTEAFF	TGCAGCGTTAAGCGGGACAACATCCTTTGGATGAACACTGAAGCTTTCTTT
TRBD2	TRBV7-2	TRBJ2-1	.	CASSPQRPGLGPNEQFF	TGTGCCAGCAGCCCACAACGACCGGGACTAGGACCCAATGAGCAGTTCTTC
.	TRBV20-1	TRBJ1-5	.	CSAGGPRVFYQPQHF	TGCAGTGCTGGGGGGCCCCGGGTTTTCTATCAGCCCCAGCATTTT
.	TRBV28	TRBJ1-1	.	CASSLYPTEAFF	TGTGCCAGCAGTTTATACCCCACTGAAGCTTTCTTT
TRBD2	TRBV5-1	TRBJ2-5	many	CASSPGLAGVGETQYF	TGCGCCAGCAGCCCCGGACTAGCGGGAGTCGGAGAGACCCAGTACTTC
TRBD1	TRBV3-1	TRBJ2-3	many	CASSQGTGATDTQYF	TGTGCCAGCAGCCAAGGGACAGGGGCCACAGATACGCAGTATTTT
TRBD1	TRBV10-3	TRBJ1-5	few	CAISDGQGIWPQHF	TGTGCCATCAGTGACGGACAGGGGATCTGGCCCCAGCATTTT
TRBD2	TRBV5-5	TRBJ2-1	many	CASSLGLAGAYNEQFF	TGTGCCAGCAGCTTGGGACTAGCGGGAGCTTACAATGAGCAGTTCTTC
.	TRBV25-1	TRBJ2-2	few	CASSEWAANTGELFF	TGTGCCAGCAGTGAATGGGCGGCGAACACCGGGGAGCTGTTTTTT
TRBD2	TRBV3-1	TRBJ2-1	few	CASSRSAGHWTSGRINEQFF	TGTGCCAGCAGCCGTTCCGCGGGACACTGGACTAGCGGGAGGATAAACGAGCAGTTCTTC
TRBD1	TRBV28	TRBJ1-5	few	CASLSWTGGFQPQHF	TGTGCCAGCCTATCTTGGACAGGGGGTTTTCAGCCCCAGCATTTT
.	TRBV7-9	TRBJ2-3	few	CASSLGPSSTDTQYF	TGTGCCAGCAGTCTGGGACCGTCTAGCACAGATACGCAGTATTTT
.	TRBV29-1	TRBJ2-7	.	CSVEGARENAYEQYF	TGCAGCGTTGAAGGCGCCAGGGAAAACGCCTACGAGCAGTACTTC
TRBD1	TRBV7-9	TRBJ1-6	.	CASSSRQGGSPLHF	TGTGCCAGCAGCTCTAGACAGGGTGGATCACCCCTCCACTTT
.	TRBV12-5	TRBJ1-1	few	CASAIGLRNTEAFF	TGTGCTAGTGCCATAGGACTGAGGAACACTGAAGCTTTCTTT
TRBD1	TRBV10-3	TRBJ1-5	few	CAISRDRVISNQPQHF	TGTGCCATCAGTAGGGACAGGGTAATTAGCAATCAGCCCCAGCATTTT
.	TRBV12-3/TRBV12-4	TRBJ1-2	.	CASSLVAREYGYTF	TGTGCCAGCAGTTTGGTTGCCAGGGAGTATGGCTACACCTTC
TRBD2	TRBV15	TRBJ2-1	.	CATSREPGGRADYNEQFF	TGTGCCACCAGCAGAGAGCCAGGCGGGAGGGCGGACTACAATGAGCAGTTCTTC
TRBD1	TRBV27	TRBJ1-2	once	CASSLKLTGYGYTF	TGTGCCAGCAGTCTTAAATTGACAGGGTATGGCTACACCTTC
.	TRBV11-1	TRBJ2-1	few	CASSSPRGGGFTKNEQFF	TGTGCCAGCAGCTCCCCCAGGGGAGGGGGCTTTACTAAAAATGAGCAGTTCTTC
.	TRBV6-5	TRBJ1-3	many	CASSYLNTIYF	TGTGCCAGCAGTTATTTAAACACCATATATTTT
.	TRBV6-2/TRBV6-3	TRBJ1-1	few	CASSDPGSRTEAFF	TGTGCCAGCAGTGACCCAGGGAGTCGCACTGAAGCTTTCTTT
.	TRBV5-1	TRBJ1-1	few	CASSSRGTLNTEAFF	TGCGCCAGCAGCTCTAGGGGAACATTGAACACTGAAGCTTTCTTT
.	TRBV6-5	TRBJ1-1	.	CASSYGGRGNTEAFF	TGTGCCAGCAGTTACGGGGGCAGGGGGAACACTGAAGCTTTCTTT
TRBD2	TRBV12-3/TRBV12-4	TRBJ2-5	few	CASSGTSGLLGETQYF	TGTGCCAGCAGTGGAACTAGCGGGTTACTCGGGGAGACCCAGTACTTC
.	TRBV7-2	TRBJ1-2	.	CASSLAIGPSWGYTF	TGTGCCAGCAGCTTAGCAATAGGACCAAGTTGGGGCTACACCTTC
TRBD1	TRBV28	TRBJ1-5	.	CASSWNIRAGGSNQPQHF	TGTGCCAGCAGTTGGAATATCAGGGCAGGGGGTAGCAATCAGCCCCAGCATTTT
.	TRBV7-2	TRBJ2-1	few	CASSLSPAPAYNEQFF	TGTGCCAGCAGCTTATCTCCGGCCCCGGCCTACAATGAGCAGTTCTTC
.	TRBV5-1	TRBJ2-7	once	CASSWGIAGTSGEQYF	TGCGCCAGCAGCTGGGGGATCGCGGGAACCTCAGGGGAGCAGTACTTC
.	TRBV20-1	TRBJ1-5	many	CSALQGGYDNQPQHF	TGCAGTGCTTTACAGGGTGGGTACGACAATCAGCCCCAGCATTTT
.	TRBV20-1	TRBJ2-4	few	CSAKYQGAKNIQYF	TGCAGTGCTAAATATCAGGGAGCCAAAAACATTCAGTACTTC
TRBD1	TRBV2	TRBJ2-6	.	CASMKDRAGANVLTF	TGTGCCAGCATGAAGGACAGGGCTGGGGCCAACGTCCTGACTTTC
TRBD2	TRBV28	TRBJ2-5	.	CASSGAGGQETQYF	TGTGCCAGCAGTGGGGCGGGGGGGCAAGAGACCCAGTACTTC
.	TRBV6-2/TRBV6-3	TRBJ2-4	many	CASSYGGLAAKNIQYF	TGTGCCAGCAGTTACGGCGGGCTGGCAGCCAAAAACATTCAGTACTTC